The source of this T cell receptor beta chain is a study of T cell changes during pregnancy in multiple sclerosis. This CDR3 region has 15 residues. TCRdb's table, derived via immunoSEQ multiplex PCR, lists solely in-frame clones and lacks some. The repertoire holds tens of thousands of clones, with roughly 92% as singletons. The source of this sequence is a female donor with multiple sclerosis, enrolled in a pregnancy study. V gene TRBV21-1 combines with J gene TRBJ1-1; the table's TRBD1 call for D was not verified on the DNA. TRBV21-1 is a pseudogene. The sequencing here drew on peripheral blood, taken before pregnancy. The CDR3 sequence: CASSKGCRENTEAFF. In DNA form, the CDR3 reads TGTGCCAGCAGCAAAGGATGCAGGGAGAACACTGAAGCTTTCTTT.